What follows are 5 T cell receptor beta chains derived from one specimen sequenced in a study of T-cell memory formation after mild COVID-19. A single record per CDR3 protein comes from TCRdb applying MiXCR to the 5' RACE reads. This repertoire shows just over 350,000 distinct CDR3 sequences, about an eighth found once; its top ten account for approximately 20%. Sequencing was carried out using PBMCs or a T cell subset sorted from them (not recorded which). These receptors all come from a man in his late teens or twenties who had mild COVID-19 (a few samples of this study predate the infection). Cell type and time point are not known.

This clonotype was seen repeatedly, ten times or more. This rearrangement joins TRBV5-1 to TRBJ2-1, with a weak D call TRBD1 (5 bases). The CDR3 totals 13 residues. V lost 8 bases and J 0 bases, leaving 9 bases between the germline ends. Germline V gives CDR1 SGHRS, CDR2 YFSETQ. This CDR3 reads CASRGSSYNEQFF. CDR3 bases: TGCGCCAGTAGGGGTAGCTCCTACAATGAGCAGTTCTTC.

The chain combines TRBV15 with TRBJ1-2, with no clear D. From germline, CDR1 is LNHNV and CDR2 YYDKDF (reference sequence). The V end was cut by 0 bases, the J end by 2 bases, with 16 bases between. This CDR3 is built from 17 residues. In nucleotides, the CDR3 is TGTGCCACCAGCAGAGATCGAATAGGACGGCCAAACTATGGCTACACCTTC. Amino acids: CATSRDRIGRPNYGYTF.

The genes are TRBV7-9 and TRBJ1-1; TRBD1 agrees at 8 bases. The J segment lost 8 bases and the V segment lost 6 bases, leaving 5 bases of the junction unmatched. The length of the CDR3 is 12 residues. Germline lookup yields CDR1 SEHNR and CDR2 FQNEAQ (reference sequence). The CDR3 protein is CASSYGQGEAFF. The DNA of the CDR3 is TGTGCCAGCAGTTATGGACAGGGCGAAGCTTTCTTT.

This CDR3 is CASSLEGRDTDTQYF. In DNA, the CDR3 is TGCGCCAGCAGCTTGGAGGGCAGGGACACAGATACGCAGTATTTT. The rearrangement links TRBV5-1 to TRBJ2-3; a weak D match, TRBD1 (5 bases). CDR3 length: 15 residues. CDR1 SGHRS and CDR2 YFSETQ come from the germline V gene. The V and J ends lost 0 bases and 2 bases respectively, with 10 bases between them.

The V gene is TRBV5-1, the J gene TRBJ2-7; 7 bases agree with TRBD1. The CDR3 has 15 amino acids. The junction had 14 bases not matched to a gene; V was cut back by 3 bases and J by 8 bases. Germline CDR1 is SGHRS and CDR2 is YFSETQ. CDR3 nucleotide sequence: TGCGCCAGCAGCTCCGGGGACAGACTTCTACGAAAGCAGTACTTC. It is translated as CASSSGDRLLRKQYF.